This T cell receptor (beta chain) was recovered during a study of blood T cell repertoires in COVID-19. Study-level background: T cells, B-cell-depleted T cells, or PBMCs provided the cDNA or gDNA that served as material.

In the source study's methods: Reference gene primer amplification gave estimated nucleated cell counts. Sequencing used immunoSEQ multiplex PCR; TCRdb keeps in-frame clones, though not all of them. V and J calls and clone size are those listed in that table; D and trimming were worked out from the DNA. This table holds 200,000 to 250,000 clones, less than 85% found once. The CDR3 is 15 amino acids. J gave up 1 base and V 0 bases, and 1 base lay outside the gene matches. CDR1 is SGHNT and CDR2 is YYREEE in the germline V gene (reference sequence). V is TRBV5-4 and J is TRBJ1-3; 7 bases fit TRBD1. The sequence derives from a woman of 80 years or more with acute or convalescent COVID-19. Sequenced input: peripheral blood. This chain's CDR3 is CASSLDRGSGNTIYF. The CDR3 DNA reads TGTGCCAGCAGCTTGGACAGGGGTTCTGGAAACACCATATATTTT. The entire variable domain, with the rest obtained from reference TRBV5-4 and TRBJ1-3, is as follows: ETGVTQSPTHLIKTRGQQVTLRCSSQSGHNTVSWYQQALGQGPQFIFQYYREEENGRGNFPPRFSGLQFPNYSSELNVNALELDDSALYLCASSLDRGSGNTIYFGEGSWLTVV.